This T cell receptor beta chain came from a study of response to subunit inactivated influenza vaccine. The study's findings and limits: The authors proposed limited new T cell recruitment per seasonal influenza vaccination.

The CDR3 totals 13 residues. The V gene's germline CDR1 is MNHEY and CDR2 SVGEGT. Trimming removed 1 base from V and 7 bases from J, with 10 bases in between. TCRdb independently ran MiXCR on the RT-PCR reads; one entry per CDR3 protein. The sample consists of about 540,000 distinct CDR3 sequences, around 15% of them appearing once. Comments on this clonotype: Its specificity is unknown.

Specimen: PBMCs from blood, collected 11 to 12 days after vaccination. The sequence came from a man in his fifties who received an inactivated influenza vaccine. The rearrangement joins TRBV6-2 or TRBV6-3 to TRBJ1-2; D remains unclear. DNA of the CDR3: TGTGCCAGCAGTTACTTCTCATCCACTGGCTACACCTTC. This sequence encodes CASSYFSSTGYTF.